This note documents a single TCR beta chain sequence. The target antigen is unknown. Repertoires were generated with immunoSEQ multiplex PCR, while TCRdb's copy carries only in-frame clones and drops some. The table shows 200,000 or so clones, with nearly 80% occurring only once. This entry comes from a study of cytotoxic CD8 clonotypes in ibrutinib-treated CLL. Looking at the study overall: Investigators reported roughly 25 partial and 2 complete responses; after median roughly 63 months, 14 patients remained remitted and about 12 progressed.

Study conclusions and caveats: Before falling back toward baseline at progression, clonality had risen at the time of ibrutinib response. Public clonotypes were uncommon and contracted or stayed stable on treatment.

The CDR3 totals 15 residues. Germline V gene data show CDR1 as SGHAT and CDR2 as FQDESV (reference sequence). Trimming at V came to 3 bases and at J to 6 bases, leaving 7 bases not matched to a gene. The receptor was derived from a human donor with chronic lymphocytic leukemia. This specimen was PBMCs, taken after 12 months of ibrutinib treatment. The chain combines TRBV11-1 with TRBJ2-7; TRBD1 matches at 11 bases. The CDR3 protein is CASSLAGGTGGEQYF. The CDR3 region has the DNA TGTGCCAGCAGCTTGGCCGGTGGGACAGGGGGCGAGCAGTACTTC.